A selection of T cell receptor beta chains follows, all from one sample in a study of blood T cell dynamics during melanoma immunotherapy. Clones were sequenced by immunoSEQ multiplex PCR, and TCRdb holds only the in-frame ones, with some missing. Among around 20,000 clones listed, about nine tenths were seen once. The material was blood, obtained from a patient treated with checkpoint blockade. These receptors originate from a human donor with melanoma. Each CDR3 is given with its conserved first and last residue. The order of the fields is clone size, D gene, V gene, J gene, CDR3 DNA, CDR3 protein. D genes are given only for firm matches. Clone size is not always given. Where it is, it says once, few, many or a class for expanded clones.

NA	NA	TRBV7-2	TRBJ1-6	TGTGCCAGCAGCTTAGCACGGGTTAGCTCCTATAATTCACCCCTCCACTTT	CASSLARVSSYNSPLHF
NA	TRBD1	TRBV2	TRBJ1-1	TGTGCCAGTACCCGGGACAGGGGCAAGAACACTGAAGCTTTCTTT	CASTRDRGKNTEAFF
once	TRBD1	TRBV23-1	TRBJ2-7	TGCGCCAGCAGTCACTCGGGACAGGACTCCTACGAGCAGTACTTC	CASSHSGQDSYEQYF
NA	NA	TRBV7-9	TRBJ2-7	TGTGCCAGCAGCTTAGACACGGGGATCGACGAGCAGTACTTC	CASSLDTGIDEQYF
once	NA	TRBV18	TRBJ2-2	TGTGCCAGCTCACGCGGGGCAAACACCGGGGAGCTGTTTTTT	CASSRGANTGELFF
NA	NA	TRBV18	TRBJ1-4	TGTGCCAGCTCACCTTCCGGAGTGAGGGCAACTAATGAAAAACTGTTTTTT	CASSPSGVRATNEKLFF
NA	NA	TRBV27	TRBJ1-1	TGTGCCAGCACCCCAAGGGCAGGGTTAATAACTTTCTTT	CASTPRAGLITFF
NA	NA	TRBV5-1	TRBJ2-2	TGCGCCAGCAGCTCCTCCGGCGGGGAGCTGTTTTTT	CASSSSGGELFF
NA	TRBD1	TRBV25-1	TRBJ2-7	TGTGCCAGCAGTAAGGGACAGGGGCTCTACAAGCAGTACTTC	CASSKGQGLYKQYF
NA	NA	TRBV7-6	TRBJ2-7	TGTGCCAGCAGCCCGGGACCGAACTACGAGCAGTACTTC	CASSPGPNYEQYF
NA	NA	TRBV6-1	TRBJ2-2	TGTGCCAGCAGTGATTTACTCCTACATGGGGAGCTGTTTTTT	CASSDLLLHGELFF
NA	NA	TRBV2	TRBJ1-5	TGTGCCAGCAGCAGGGGAGGGGGTGAAGGCAATCAGCCCCAGCATTTT	CASSRGGGEGNQPQHF
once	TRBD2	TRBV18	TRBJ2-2	TGTGCCAGCTCACCGGGACTAGCATCCACCGGGGAGCTGTTTTTT	CASSPGLASTGELFF